The 4 T cell receptor beta chains below come from one sample, sequenced in a study of blood T cell repertoires in COVID-19. Measured with immunoSEQ multiplex PCR; TCRdb has only the in-frame clones, and not every one. The sample lists 200,000 to 250,000 clones, roughly nine tenths seen once, with roughly a tenth in the top ten. Specimen: peripheral blood. All receptors come from a woman aged 45-60 years with COVID-19, enrolled during active disease.

The rearrangement joins TRBV7-2 to TRBJ2-5; 9 bases align to TRBD2. The germline gives CDR1 SGHTA, CDR2 FQGNSA. Losses at the gene ends were 4 bases for V and 5 bases for J; bases not matched to a gene: 20. CDR3 size: 19 residues. CDR3 region: CASSSQGYSSGARGETQYF. In DNA form, the CDR3 reads TGTGCCAGCAGCTCTCAGGGGTATTCTAGCGGGGCTCGGGGGGAGACCCAGTACTTC.

V is TRBV27 and J is TRBJ2-3; 8 bases agree with TRBD2. The CDR3 contains 15 residues. The germline gives CDR1 MNHEY, CDR2 SMNVEV (reference sequence). V dropped 2 bases and J dropped 1; count of bases not matched to a gene: 2. The CDR3 is CASSLRRGGTDTQYF. CDR3 sequence (DNA): TGTGCCAGCAGTTTAAGGCGGGGGGGCACAGATACGCAGTATTTT.

V is TRBV24-1 and J is TRBJ2-5, with a weak D call TRBD1 (5 bases). The germline CDR1 and CDR2 sequences are KGHDR and SFDVKD. The CDR3 is made up of 15 amino acids. V was trimmed by 4 bases and J by 2 bases, leaving 13 bases between them. Here the CDR3 reads CATSDGRAYQETQYF. The DNA of the CDR3 is TGTGCCACCAGTGACGGCAGGGCCTATCAAGAGACCCAGTACTTC.

There are a few counts of this clone. The gene calls are TRBV4-3 and TRBJ1-2; D perhaps matches TRBD1 (5 bases). CDR1 is LGHNA and CDR2 is YSLEER in the germline V gene. The length of the CDR3 is 14 residues. Trimming stripped 1 base from V and 8 bases from J, with 14 bases between. CDR3 sequence: CASSQGGPGEGYTF. The CDR3 DNA reads as TGCGCCAGCAGCCAAGGGGGCCCCGGAGAGGGCTACACCTTC.